The text below deals with one T cell receptor (beta chain). Its antigen remains unknown. This entry belongs to a study of T cell responses to AZD1222 COVID-19 vaccine. Study context: Second-dose recipients at about 4 or about 12 weeks were treated as one pooled group. Notes on the study in general: Seropositive status at baseline applied to only 6 or 7 AZD1222 recipients. Females made up more of the donors, who were largely white British, and clonal diversity may have come out too low.

Assay: immunoSEQ multiplex PCR; the TCRdb copy retains only in-frame clones and omits some. The sample carries 200,000 or so clones, 94% recorded once. This CDR3 spans 12 amino acids. CDR1 is WSHSY and CDR2 is SAAADI in the germline V gene. Trimming took 7 bases from V and 3 from J, leaving 9 bases between them. This TCR was recovered from an adult in good health. The rearrangement links TRBV10-2 to TRBJ1-1; a weak D match, TRBD1 (5 bases). Specimen: peripheral blood, collected on day 0 of AZD1222 vaccination. CDR3 sequence: CASNQGYTEAFF. The CDR3 nucleotides read TGCGCCAGCAACCAGGGCTACACTGAAGCTTTCTTT.